This T cell receptor beta chain is drawn from a study of TIL therapy for anti-PD-1-resistant metastatic lung cancer. Study context: Tumor harvest preceded PD-1/PD-L1 blockade, followed by nivolumab treatment.

Sequencing used immunoSEQ v3. Sequencing was performed with immunoSEQ multiplex PCR; in TCRdb, only in-frame clones are kept and a portion is missing. Here the sample spans 50,000 to 60,000 clones, over 75% being singletons. J gave up 5 bases and V 7 bases, and 18 bases lay outside the gene matches. The CDR3 contains 18 residues. CDR1 is MGHDK and CDR2 is SYGVNS in the germline V gene. Indicated time point: pre-treatment sample, taken before nivolumab and TIL therapy. Stage 4 NSCLC adults joined between 2017 and 2020. The chain links TRBV25-1 to TRBJ2-5; 11 bases align to TRBD2. The receptor was isolated from a person aged 25-85 years with non-small cell lung cancer. The sample here was blood, taken at baseline. The CDR3 coding sequence is TGTGCCAGCATACGAACCGGGACTAGCGGACCCCTGGGGGAGACCCAGTACTTC. It specifies CASIRTGTSGPLGETQYF.